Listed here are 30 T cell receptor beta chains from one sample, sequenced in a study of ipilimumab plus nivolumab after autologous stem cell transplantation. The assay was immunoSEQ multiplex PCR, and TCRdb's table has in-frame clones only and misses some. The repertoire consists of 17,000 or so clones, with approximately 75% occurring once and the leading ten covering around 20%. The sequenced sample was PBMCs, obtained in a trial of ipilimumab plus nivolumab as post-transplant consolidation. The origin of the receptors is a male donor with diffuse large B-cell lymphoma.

In nucleotides, the CDR3 is TGTGCCAGCAGCTTAGGGGGGACAGGGAACCAAGAGACCCAGTACTTC. Translating it yields CASSLGGTGNQETQYF. J is TRBJ2-5 and V is TRBV7-6, with 9 bases that match TRBD1. CDR3 size: 16 residues. Trimming took 1 base from V and 0 from J; bases not matched to a gene: 3. CDR1 and CDR2 (germline): SGHVS, FNYEAQ. The whole variable domain, filled in from reference TRBV7-6 and TRBJ2-5, reads GAGVSQSPRYKVTKRGQDVALRCDPISGHVSLYWYRQALGQGPEFLTYFNYEAQQDKSGLPNDRFSAERPEGSISTLTIQRTEQRDSAMYRCASSLGGTGNQETQYFGPGTRLLVL.

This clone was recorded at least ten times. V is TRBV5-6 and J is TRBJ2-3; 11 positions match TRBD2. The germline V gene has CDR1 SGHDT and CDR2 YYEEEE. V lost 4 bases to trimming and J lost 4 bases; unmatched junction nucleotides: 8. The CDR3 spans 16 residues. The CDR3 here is CASSDFLAGGSDTQYF. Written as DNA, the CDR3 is TGTGCCAGCAGCGATTTCCTAGCGGGAGGTTCAGATACGCAGTATTTT.

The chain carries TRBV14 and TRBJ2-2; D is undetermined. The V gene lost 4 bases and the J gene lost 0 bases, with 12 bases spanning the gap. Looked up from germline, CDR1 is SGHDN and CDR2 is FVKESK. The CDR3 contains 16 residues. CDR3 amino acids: CASSRLGIPNTGELFF. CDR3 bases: TGTGCCAGCAGCCGGCTCGGCATTCCGAACACCGGGGAGCTGTTTTTT.

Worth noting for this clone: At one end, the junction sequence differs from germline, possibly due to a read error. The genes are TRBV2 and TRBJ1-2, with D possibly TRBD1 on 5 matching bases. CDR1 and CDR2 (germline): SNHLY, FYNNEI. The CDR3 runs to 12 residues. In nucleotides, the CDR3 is TGTGCCAGCAGCGAAGGGGCCTATGGCTACACCTTC. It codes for CASSEGAYGYTF.

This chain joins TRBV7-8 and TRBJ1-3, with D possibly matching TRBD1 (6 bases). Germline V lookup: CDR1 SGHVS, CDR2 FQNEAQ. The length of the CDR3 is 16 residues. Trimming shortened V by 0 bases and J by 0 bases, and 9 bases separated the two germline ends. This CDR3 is CASSLAQGGSGNTIYF. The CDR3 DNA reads TGTGCCAGCAGCTTAGCGCAAGGGGGCTCTGGAAACACCATATATTTT.

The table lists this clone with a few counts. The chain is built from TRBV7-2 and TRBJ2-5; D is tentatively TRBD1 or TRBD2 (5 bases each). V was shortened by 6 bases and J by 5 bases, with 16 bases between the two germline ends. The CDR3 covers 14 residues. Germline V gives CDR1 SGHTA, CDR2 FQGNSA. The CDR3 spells CASRGVGARETQYF. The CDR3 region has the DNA TGTGCCAGCAGGGGCGTCGGGGCTCGGGAGACCCAGTACTTC.

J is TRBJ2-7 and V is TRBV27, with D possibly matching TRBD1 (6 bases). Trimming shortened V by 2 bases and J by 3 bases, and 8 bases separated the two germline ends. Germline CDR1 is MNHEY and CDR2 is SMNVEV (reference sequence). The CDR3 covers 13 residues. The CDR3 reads CASSLNRDYEQYF. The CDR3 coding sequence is TGTGCCAGCAGTTTAAACAGGGACTACGAGCAGTACTTC.

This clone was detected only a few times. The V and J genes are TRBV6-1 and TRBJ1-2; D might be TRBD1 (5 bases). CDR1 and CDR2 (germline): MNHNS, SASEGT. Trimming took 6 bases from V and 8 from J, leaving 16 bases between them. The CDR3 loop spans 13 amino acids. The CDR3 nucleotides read TGTGCCAGCAGCCTCGGGGCCGTCCAGGGCTACACCTTC. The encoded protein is CASSLGAVQGYTF.

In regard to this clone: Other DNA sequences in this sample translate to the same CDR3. The CDR3 DNA reads as TGTGCCAGCAGGCCCGGGACAGGGAACTATGGCTACACCTTC. Translation: CASRPGTGNYGYTF. J is TRBJ1-2 and V is TRBV6-5; the match to TRBD1 covers 9 bases. The CDR3 length is 14 residues. Germline trimming cut 6 bases from V and 2 bases from J; bases unmatched to any gene: 4. Germline V gene sequence: CDR1 MNHEY, CDR2 SVGAGI.

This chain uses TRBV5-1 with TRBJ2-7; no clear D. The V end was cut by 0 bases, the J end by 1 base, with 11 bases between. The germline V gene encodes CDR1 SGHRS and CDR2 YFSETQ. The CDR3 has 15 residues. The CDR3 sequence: CASSLGQPQSYEQYF. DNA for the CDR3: TGCGCCAGCAGCTTGGGACAACCTCAATCCTACGAGCAGTACTTC.

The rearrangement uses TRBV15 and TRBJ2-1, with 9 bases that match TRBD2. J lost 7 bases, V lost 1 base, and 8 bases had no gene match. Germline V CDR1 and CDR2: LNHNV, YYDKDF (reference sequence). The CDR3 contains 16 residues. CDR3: CATSRVWAGGPNEQFF. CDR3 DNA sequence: TGTGCCACCAGCAGAGTATGGGCGGGAGGGCCAAATGAGCAGTTCTTC. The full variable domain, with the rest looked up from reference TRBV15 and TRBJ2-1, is DAMVIQNPRYQVTQFGKPVTLSCSQTLNHNVMYWYQQKSSQAPKLLFHYYDKDFNNEADTPDNFQSRRPNTSFCFLDIRSPGLGDTAMYLCATSRVWAGGPNEQFFGPGTRLTVL.

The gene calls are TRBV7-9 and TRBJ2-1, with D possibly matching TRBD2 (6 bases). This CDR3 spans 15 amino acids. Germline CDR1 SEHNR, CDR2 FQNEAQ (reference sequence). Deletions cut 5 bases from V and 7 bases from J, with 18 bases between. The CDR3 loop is CASSPGGSRGNEQFF. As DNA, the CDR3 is TGTGCCAGCAGCCCTGGGGGGAGTCGAGGAAATGAGCAGTTCTTC.

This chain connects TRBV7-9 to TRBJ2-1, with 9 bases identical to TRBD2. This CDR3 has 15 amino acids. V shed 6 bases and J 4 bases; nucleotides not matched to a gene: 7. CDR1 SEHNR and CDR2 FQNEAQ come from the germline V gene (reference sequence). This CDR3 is CASRFAGGIYNEQFF. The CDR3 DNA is TGTGCCAGCAGATTTGCGGGGGGGATATACAATGAGCAGTTCTTC.

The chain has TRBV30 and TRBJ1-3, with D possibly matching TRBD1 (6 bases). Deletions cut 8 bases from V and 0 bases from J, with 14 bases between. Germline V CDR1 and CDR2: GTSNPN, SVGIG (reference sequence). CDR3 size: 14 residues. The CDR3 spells CARSGGYSGNTIYF. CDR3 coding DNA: TGTGCCCGGTCGGGGGGCTACTCTGGAAACACCATATATTTT.

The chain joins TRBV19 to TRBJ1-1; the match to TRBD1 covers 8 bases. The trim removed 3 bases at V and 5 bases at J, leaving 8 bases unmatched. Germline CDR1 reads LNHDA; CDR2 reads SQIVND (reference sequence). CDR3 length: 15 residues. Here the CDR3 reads CASSITWTGSTEAFF. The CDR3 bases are TGTGCCAGTAGTATTACCTGGACAGGGAGTACTGAAGCTTTCTTT.

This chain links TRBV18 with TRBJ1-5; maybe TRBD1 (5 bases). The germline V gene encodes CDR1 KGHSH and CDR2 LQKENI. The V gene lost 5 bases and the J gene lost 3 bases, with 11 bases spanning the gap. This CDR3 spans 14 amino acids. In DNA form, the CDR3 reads TGTGCCAGCTCATCTTTAGGGGACAATCAGCCCCAGCATTTT. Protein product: CASSSLGDNQPQHF.

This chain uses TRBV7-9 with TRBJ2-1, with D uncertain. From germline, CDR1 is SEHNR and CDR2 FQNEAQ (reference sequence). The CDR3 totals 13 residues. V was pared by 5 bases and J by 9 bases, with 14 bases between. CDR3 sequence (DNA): TGTGCCAGCAGCCGAGGTGGGGTTGGTGAGCAGTTCTTC. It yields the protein CASSRGGVGEQFF.

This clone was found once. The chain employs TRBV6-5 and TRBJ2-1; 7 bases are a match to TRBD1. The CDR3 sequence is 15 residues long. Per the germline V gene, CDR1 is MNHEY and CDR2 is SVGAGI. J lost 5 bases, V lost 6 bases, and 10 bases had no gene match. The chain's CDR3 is CASSLDREDNNEQFF. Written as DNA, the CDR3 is TGTGCCAGCAGCCTTGACAGGGAAGATAACAATGAGCAGTTCTTC.

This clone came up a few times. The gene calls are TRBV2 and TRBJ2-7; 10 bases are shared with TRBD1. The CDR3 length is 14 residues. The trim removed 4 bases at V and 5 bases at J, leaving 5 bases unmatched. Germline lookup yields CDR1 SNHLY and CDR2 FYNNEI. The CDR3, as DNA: TGTGCCAGCAGTGGACAGGGGGCTGGGAACGAGCAGTACTTC. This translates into CASSGQGAGNEQYF.

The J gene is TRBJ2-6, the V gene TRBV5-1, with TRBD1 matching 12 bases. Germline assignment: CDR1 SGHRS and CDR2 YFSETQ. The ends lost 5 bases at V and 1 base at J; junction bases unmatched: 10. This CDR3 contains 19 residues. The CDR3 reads CASSLGTGGALSGANVLTF. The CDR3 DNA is TGCGCCAGCAGTTTAGGGACAGGGGGCGCCTTATCTGGGGCCAACGTCCTGACTTTC.

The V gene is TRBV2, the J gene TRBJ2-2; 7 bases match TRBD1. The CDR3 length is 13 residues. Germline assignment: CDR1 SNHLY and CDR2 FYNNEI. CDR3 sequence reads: CAFTGEGTGELFF. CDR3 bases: TGTGCATTCACAGGGGAAGGCACCGGGGAGCTGTTTTTT.

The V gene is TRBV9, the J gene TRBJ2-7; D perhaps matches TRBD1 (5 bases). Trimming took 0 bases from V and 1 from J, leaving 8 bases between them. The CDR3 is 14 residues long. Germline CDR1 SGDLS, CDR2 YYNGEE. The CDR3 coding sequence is TGTGCCAGCAGCGTAGGGGGCATGTCCTACGAGCAGTACTTC. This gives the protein CASSVGGMSYEQYF.

The CDR3 region has the DNA TGTGCCTGGAGTAGTGGCTCAGGAGCTTTCTTT. Its protein product is CAWSSGSGAFF. The V gene is TRBV30, the J gene TRBJ1-1; no firm D call. Per the germline V gene, CDR1 is GTSNPN and CDR2 is SVGIG (reference sequence). V dropped 2 bases and J dropped 10 bases, with 11 bases sitting between them. This CDR3 spans 11 amino acids. Full variable domain (missing parts from reference TRBV30 and TRBJ1-1): SQTIHQWPATLVQPVGSPLSLECTVEGTSNPNLYWYRQAAGRGLQLLFYSVGIGQISSEVPQNLSASRPQDRQFILSSKKLLLSDSGFYLCAWSSGSGAFFGQGTRLTVV.

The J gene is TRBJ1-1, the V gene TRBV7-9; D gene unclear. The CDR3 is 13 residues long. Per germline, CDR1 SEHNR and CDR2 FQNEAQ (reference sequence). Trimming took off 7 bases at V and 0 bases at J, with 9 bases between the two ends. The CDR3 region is CASTTVVNTEAFF. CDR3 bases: TGTGCCAGCACCACAGTGGTGAACACTGAAGCTTTCTTT.

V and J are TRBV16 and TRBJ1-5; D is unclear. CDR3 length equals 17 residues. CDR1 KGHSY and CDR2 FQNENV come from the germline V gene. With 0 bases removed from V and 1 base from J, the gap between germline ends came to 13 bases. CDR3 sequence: CASSQSGLGSSNQPQHF. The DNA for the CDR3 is TGTGCCAGCAGCCAATCCGGGTTAGGGTCCAGCAATCAGCCCCAGCATTTT.

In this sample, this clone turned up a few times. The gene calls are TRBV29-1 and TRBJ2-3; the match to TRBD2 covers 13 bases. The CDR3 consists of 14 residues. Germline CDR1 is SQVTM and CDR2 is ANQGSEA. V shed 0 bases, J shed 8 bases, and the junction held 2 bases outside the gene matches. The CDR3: CSVEDTSGRGTQYF. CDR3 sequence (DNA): TGCAGCGTTGAAGACACTAGCGGGAGGGGTACGCAGTATTTT.

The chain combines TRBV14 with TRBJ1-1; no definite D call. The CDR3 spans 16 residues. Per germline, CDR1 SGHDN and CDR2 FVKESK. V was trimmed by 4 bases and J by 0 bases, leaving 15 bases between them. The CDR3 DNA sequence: TGTGCCAGCAGCCCCTACGGGGTATCTTTGAACACTGAAGCTTTCTTT. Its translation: CASSPYGVSLNTEAFF.

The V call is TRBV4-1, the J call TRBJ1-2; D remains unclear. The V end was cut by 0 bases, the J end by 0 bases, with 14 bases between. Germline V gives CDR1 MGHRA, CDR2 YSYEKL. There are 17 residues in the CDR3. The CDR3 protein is CASSQEMAGTTNYGYTF. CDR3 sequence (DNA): TGCGCCAGCAGCCAAGAGATGGCAGGCACAACTAACTATGGCTACACCTTC.

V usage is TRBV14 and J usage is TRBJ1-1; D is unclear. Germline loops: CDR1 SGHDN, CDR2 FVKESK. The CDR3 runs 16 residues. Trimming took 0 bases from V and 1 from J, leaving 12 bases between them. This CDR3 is CASSQDEVGGNTEAFF. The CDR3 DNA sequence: TGTGCCAGCAGCCAAGATGAGGTAGGAGGGAACACTGAAGCTTTCTTT.

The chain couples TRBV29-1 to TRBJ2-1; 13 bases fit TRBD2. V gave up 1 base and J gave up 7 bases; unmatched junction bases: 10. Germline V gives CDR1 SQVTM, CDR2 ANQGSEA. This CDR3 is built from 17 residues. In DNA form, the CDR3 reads TGCAGCGTTGAAGTATCGATCGGACTAGCGGGAGATAATGAGCAGTTCTTC. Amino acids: CSVEVSIGLAGDNEQFF.